The clone carrying this T cell receptor (beta chain) was observed many times. The data are from a study of blood T cell repertoires in COVID-19. Study overall: Nucleic acid was either cDNA or gDNA, and it came from T cells, B-cell-depleted T cells, or PBMCs.

Study processing details: Cell counts per sample came from amplifying reference gene primers. Produced via immunoSEQ multiplex PCR; TCRdb's table is partial and in-frame only. That table furnishes V, J and clone size, whereas the DNA furnished D and trimming. The sample contains about 370,000 clones, approximately 89% of which appear only once. The ends lost 5 bases at V and 0 bases at J; junction bases unmatched: 6. Looked up from germline, CDR1 is SGHTA and CDR2 is FQGNSA. The CDR3 is 16 amino acids. Sequenced: peripheral blood. The origin of this receptor is a woman in her 30s with COVID-19, enrolled during active disease. The J gene is TRBJ2-7, the V gene TRBV7-2, with 11 bases aligning to TRBD2. CDR3 amino acids: CASSKQTSGNSYEQYF. CDR3 coding DNA: TGTGCCAGCAGCAAGCAGACTAGCGGGAACTCCTACGAGCAGTACTTC.